A single sample gave rise to the 23 T cell receptor beta chains below, sequenced in a study of T cells in Graves' hyperthyroidism and ophthalmopathy. Amplified TCR beta CDR3 regions derived from RNA transcripts. When the TCR CDR3 underwent first-round RT-PCR, the HTBI primer set was used. TCRdb reanalysed the multiplex PCR reads using MiXCR and keeps one entry per CDR3 protein. The sample consists of 700,000 to 850,000 distinct CDR3 sequences, just over 35% of them appearing once. The sample comprised blood. These TCRs come from a woman between 40 and 50 years old with Graves' hyperthyroidism.

This sequence joins TRBV7-2 and TRBJ2-7; 8 bases fit TRBD2. This CDR3 is 14 amino acids long. Germline V gives CDR1 SGHTA, CDR2 FQGNSA. V lost 10 bases, J lost 3 bases, and 11 bases stayed unmatched. The CDR3 protein is CATRERGGDYEQYF. The DNA for the CDR3 is TGTGCCACCAGAGAACGGGGGGGTGACTACGAGCAGTACTTC.

This clonotype was recorded once. The chain carries TRBV19 and TRBJ2-5; TRBD1 aligns across 12 bases. The CDR3 runs 13 residues. Germline values: CDR1 LNHDA, CDR2 SQIVND (reference sequence). V shed 11 bases, J shed 7 bases, and the junction held 8 bases outside the gene matches. The DNA for the CDR3 is TGTGCCTGCCGGGACAGGGGGCCTCGGACCCAGTACTTC. It specifies CACRDRGPRTQYF.

This clonotype was recorded a few times. V is TRBV19 and J is TRBJ1-1; 9 bases fit TRBD1. CDR1 is LNHDA and CDR2 is SQIVND in the germline V gene (reference sequence). There are 15 residues in the CDR3. J was trimmed by 0 bases and V by 3 bases; bases with no gene match: 2. CDR3: CASSMTGGLNTEAFF. The CDR3 DNA is TGTGCCAGTAGTATGACAGGGGGTTTGAACACTGAAGCTTTCTTT. The full variable domain, completed using reference TRBV19 and TRBJ1-1, is DGGITQSPKYLFRKEGQNVTLSCEQNLNHDAMYWYRQDPGQGLRLIYYSQIVNDFQKGDIAEGYSVSREKKESFPLTVTSAQKNPTAFYLCASSMTGGLNTEAFFGQGTRLTVV.

The table lists this clonotype with many counts. The chain has TRBV12-3 or TRBV12-4 and TRBJ2-5; D is undetermined. This CDR3 has 12 residues. Deletions cut 4 bases from V and 6 bases from J, with 9 bases between. The CDR3 coding sequence is TGTGCCAGCAGTTCCCTCAATCAGACCCAGTACTTC. It codes for CASSSLNQTQYF.

This clonotype was picked up many times. Because it lacks the conserved phenylalanine or tryptophan at the end, this CDR3 is likely a read error. The limits of the CDR3 on the DNA are not certain, so only TCRdb's listed CDR3 is given. V is TRBV20-1 and J is TRBJ1-2; the D call TRBD1 from the table was never checked on the DNA. Germline-derived CDR1 and CDR2 are DFQATT and SNEGSKA (reference sequence). From its first to its last residue, the CDR3 has 11 amino acids. The chain's CDR3 is CSAARDRGKSS.

This clonotype appeared once. This chain joins TRBV10-3 and TRBJ2-3; possible D gene TRBD1, 5 bases. The CDR3 spans 15 residues. Germline values: CDR1 ENHRY, CDR2 SYGVKD. Trimming pared 2 bases from V and 4 bases from J, leaving 13 bases between. In DNA form, the CDR3 reads TGTGCCATCAGTGAGCCCTCTAGGGGTGCAGATACGCAGTATTTT. The encoded protein is CAISEPSRGADTQYF.

This clonotype was recorded a few times. The chain joins TRBV7-9 to TRBJ2-7; 7 nucleotides match TRBD1. Trimming took 5 bases from V and 5 from J; bases not matched to a gene: 6. Germline CDR1 and CDR2: SEHNR and FQNEAQ (reference sequence). CDR3 length: 13 amino acids. The CDR3 spells CASSRVGGDEQYF. In DNA, the CDR3 is TGTGCCAGCAGCCGCGTAGGGGGCGACGAGCAGTACTTC.

This clonotype occurred many times. This chain uses TRBV19 with TRBJ1-6; D is perhaps TRBD1 (6 bases). The CDR3 is 15 residues long. The germline V gene encodes CDR1 LNHDA and CDR2 SQIVND (reference sequence). The V end lost 8 bases, the J end lost 6 bases, and 17 bases lay between the germline ends. The CDR3 DNA sequence: TGTGCCAGTCAACGGCAGGGGCCTGGTAATTCACCCCTCCACTTT. Its protein is CASQRQGPGNSPLHF.

This chain uses TRBV2 with TRBJ2-2; a weak D match, TRBD2 (5 bases). Trimming took 6 bases from V and 1 from J, leaving 6 bases between them. The V gene's germline CDR1 is SNHLY and CDR2 FYNNEI. CDR3 length equals 13 residues. CDR3 DNA: TGTGCCAGCAGCGGGGAGAACACCGGGGAGCTGTTTTTT. This encodes CASSGENTGELFF.

The table lists this clonotype with many counts. This sequence joins TRBV5-1 and TRBJ1-5, with a possible D match to TRBD1 (5 bases). Germline V gives CDR1 SGHRS, CDR2 YFSETQ. V was clipped by 5 bases and J by 2 bases, with 14 bases between them. The CDR3 runs to 15 residues. CDR3: CASSLSGMGNQPQHF. Written as DNA, the CDR3 is TGCGCCAGCAGTCTATCAGGGATGGGCAATCAGCCCCAGCATTTT.

This clonotype was recorded many times. The rearrangement links TRBV11-2 to TRBJ2-2; D is possibly TRBD2 (5 bases). Trimming removed 5 bases from V and 7 bases from J, with 11 bases in between. The CDR3 runs 13 residues. Germline values: CDR1 SGHAT, CDR2 FQNNGV. The CDR3 DNA reads TGTGCCAGCAGCCCGGACGGACTCGGGGAGCTGTTTTTT. Translating gives CASSPDGLGELFF.

The CDR3 spells CAIRDSSLETQYF. The CDR3 bases are TGTGCCATCCGGGACAGCTCATTGGAGACCCAGTACTTC. The chain recombines TRBV28 with TRBJ2-5; 7 bases agree with TRBD1. CDR3 length: 13 amino acids. CDR1 and CDR2 (germline): MDHEN, SYDVKM. V lost 10 bases and J lost 5; bases outside the gene matches: 10.

At least ten counts were recorded for this clonotype. J is TRBJ1-4 and V is TRBV7-9; unclear D gene. The CDR3 runs to 13 residues. The germline V gene has CDR1 SEHNR and CDR2 FQNEAQ (reference sequence). V was pared by 3 bases and J by 5 bases, with 7 bases between. CDR3 nucleotide sequence: TGTGCCAGCAGCTTGATGCAGAATGAAAAACTGTTTTTT. Protein sequence: CASSLMQNEKLFF.

This clonotype was detected ten times or more. The rearrangement links TRBV7-2 to TRBJ2-7; 14 bases are shared with TRBD2. The V segment lost 4 bases and the J segment 5 bases; nucleotides outside the gene matches: 4. The germline gives CDR1 SGHTA, CDR2 FQGNSA. There are 15 residues in the CDR3. The CDR3 DNA follows: TGTGCCAGCAGCTATTGGACTAGCGGGGGGAACGAGCAGTACTTC. Translation gives CASSYWTSGGNEQYF.

V is TRBV19 and J is TRBJ2-1, with D perhaps matching TRBD2 (5 bases). The CDR3 consists of 14 residues. The V and J ends lost 3 bases and 5 bases respectively, with 11 bases between them. The germline V gene has CDR1 LNHDA and CDR2 SQIVND (reference sequence). The CDR3 region is CASSIYEGDNEQFF. DNA of the CDR3: TGTGCCAGTAGTATCTACGAGGGAGACAATGAGCAGTTCTTC.

The chain uses TRBV6-5 and TRBJ2-5; D is perhaps TRBD2 (6 bases). Trimming stripped 7 bases from V and 5 bases from J, with 26 bases between. CDR3 length equals 17 residues. Germline CDR1 is MNHEY and CDR2 is SVGAGI. In nucleotides, the CDR3 is TGTGCCAGCACCATGGTACAATTGCGGGGATCGCAGGAGACCCAGTACTTC. It encodes CASTMVQLRGSQETQYF.

A word on this clonotype: Just one base apart from a much larger clone, this may be a read error. This chain joins TRBV7-9 and TRBJ2-5; possible D gene TRBD2, 6 bases. CDR3 length: 14 residues. Germline lookup yields CDR1 SEHNR and CDR2 FQNEAQ (reference sequence). The CDR3 DNA follows: TGTGCCAGCAGCCAGGGACTGATGCAAGAGACCCAGTGCTTC. Translating gives CASSQGLMQETQCF.

This clonotype was observed once. A much bigger clone sits one base away, suggesting this may be a read error. The chain carries TRBV7-9 and TRBJ2-7; 9 bases line up with TRBD1. Germline CDR1 reads SEHNR; CDR2 reads FQNEAQ (reference sequence). The CDR3 consists of 15 residues. As DNA, the CDR3 is TGTGCCAGCAGCATCCCGGGACAGGGTTCCTACGAGCAGTGCTTC. Its protein is CASSIPGQGSYEQCF.

Turning to this clonotype: The junction and the germline gene differ at one end; a read error may be behind it. The chain carries TRBV7-9 and TRBJ2-2; TRBD1 might be the D (6 bases). The CDR3 sequence is 17 residues long. Per germline, CDR1 SEHNR and CDR2 FQNEAQ (reference sequence). The CDR3 region is CASSRTLQGGSTGELFF. DNA for the CDR3: TGCGCCAGCAGCCGAACGTTACAGGGCGGGTCCACCGGGGAGCTGTTTTTT.

The V and J genes are TRBV10-3 and TRBJ1-2, with unresolved D. V dropped 3 bases and J dropped 8 bases, with 19 bases sitting between them. The CDR3 extends over 15 amino acids. Germline CDR1 and CDR2: ENHRY and SYGVKD. In DNA form, the CDR3 reads TGTGCCATCAGTGATGGACTATCCTCGTGGTACGGCTACACCTTC. It specifies CAISDGLSSWYGYTF.

The chain couples TRBV20-1 to TRBJ2-5; 12 bases are a match to TRBD2. V gave up 0 bases and J gave up 6 bases; unmatched junction bases: 11. CDR1 and CDR2 (germline): DFQATT, SNEGSKA (reference sequence). The CDR3 totals 17 residues. The CDR3 loop reads CSARDPGLAGTRKTQYF. The CDR3 coding sequence is TGCAGTGCTAGAGACCCTGGACTAGCGGGGACTCGGAAGACCCAGTACTTC.

The table lists this clonotype with many counts. The chain recombines TRBV12-3 or TRBV12-4 with TRBJ1-1; D gene unclear. Trimming pared 7 bases from V and 3 bases from J, leaving 6 bases between. The CDR3 runs to 11 residues. The CDR3, as DNA: TGTGCCAGCACCCAGGACACTGAAGCTTTCTTT. This codes for CASTQDTEAFF.

This clonotype was counted only a few times. V and J are TRBV20-1 and TRBJ1-2; no clear D gene. CDR1 is DFQATT and CDR2 is SNEGSKA in the germline V gene (reference sequence). The CDR3 sequence is 11 residues long. Trimming stripped 8 bases from V and 3 bases from J, with 10 bases between. The CDR3 nucleotides are TGCAGTAGTCCTCGGGACTATGGCTACACCTTC. Protein sequence: CSSPRDYGYTF.